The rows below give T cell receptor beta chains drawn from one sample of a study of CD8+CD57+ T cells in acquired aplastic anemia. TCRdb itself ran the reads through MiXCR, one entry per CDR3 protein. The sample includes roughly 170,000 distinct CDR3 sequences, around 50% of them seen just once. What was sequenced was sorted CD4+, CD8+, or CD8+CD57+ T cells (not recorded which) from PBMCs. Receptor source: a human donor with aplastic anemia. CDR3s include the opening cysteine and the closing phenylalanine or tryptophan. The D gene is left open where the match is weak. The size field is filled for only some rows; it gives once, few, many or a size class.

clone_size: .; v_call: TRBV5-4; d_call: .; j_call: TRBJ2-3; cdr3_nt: TGTGCCAGCAGCTTTGGACAGACCACAGATACGCAGTATTTT; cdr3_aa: CASSFGQTTDTQYF
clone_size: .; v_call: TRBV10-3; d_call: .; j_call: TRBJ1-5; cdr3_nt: TGTGCCATCAGCTCTACGACCTCAACAGTAGCCCGTGAAGCCCAGCATTTT; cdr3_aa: CAISSTTSTVAREAQHF
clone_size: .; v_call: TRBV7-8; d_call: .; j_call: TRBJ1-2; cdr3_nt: TGTGCCAGCAGTCCGGGGGCTGGGAGCGCTAACTATGGCTACACCTTC; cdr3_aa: CASSPGAGSANYGYTF
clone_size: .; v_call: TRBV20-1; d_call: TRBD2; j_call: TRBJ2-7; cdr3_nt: TGCAGTGCCAGACAAGCGGGAGGGGCCTACGAGCAGTACTTC; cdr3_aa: CSARQAGGAYEQYF
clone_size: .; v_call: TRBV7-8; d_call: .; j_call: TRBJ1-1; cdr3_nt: TGTGCCAGCAGCTTACAGGGCCACACTGAAGCTTTCTTT; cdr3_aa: CASSLQGHTEAFF
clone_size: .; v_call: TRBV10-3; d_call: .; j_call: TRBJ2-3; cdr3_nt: TGTGCCATCACCCCTGGCAGCACAGATACGCAGTATTTT; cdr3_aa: CAITPGSTDTQYF
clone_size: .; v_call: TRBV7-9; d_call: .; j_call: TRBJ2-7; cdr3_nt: TGTGCCAGCAGCCAAGGACAGGGAGGGTACGAGCAGTACTTC; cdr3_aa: CASSQGQGGYEQYF
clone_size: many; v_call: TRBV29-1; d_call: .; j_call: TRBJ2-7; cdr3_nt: TGCAGCGTTCGCCCAGGGGTAGGGGCCTACGAGCAGTACTTC; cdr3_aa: CSVRPGVGAYEQYF
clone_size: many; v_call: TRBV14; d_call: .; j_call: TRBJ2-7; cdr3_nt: TGTGCCAGCAGCCCCGGCCCGTCGTCAGGGTACGAGCAGTACTTC; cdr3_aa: CASSPGPSSGYEQYF
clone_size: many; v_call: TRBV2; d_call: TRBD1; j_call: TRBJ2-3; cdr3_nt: TGTGCCAGCAGTGAACTTCCGGACAGGGGGACCACAGATACGCAGTATTTT; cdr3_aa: CASSELPDRGTTDTQYF
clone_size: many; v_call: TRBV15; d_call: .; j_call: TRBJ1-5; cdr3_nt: TGTGCCACCAGTATGGGGGTCCCCCAGCCCCAGCATTTT; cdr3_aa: CATSMGVPQPQHF
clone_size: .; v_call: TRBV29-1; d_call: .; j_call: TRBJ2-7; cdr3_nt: TGCAGCGTTGAAGTGGCAGCTTTGAGGAGAAAGTACTTC; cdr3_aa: CSVEVAALRRKYF
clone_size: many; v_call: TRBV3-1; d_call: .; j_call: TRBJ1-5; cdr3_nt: TGTGCCAGCAGCATACAGGGACTGCCCCAGCATTTT; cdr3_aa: CASSIQGLPQHF
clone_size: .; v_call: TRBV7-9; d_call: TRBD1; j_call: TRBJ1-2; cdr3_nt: TGTGCCAGCAGCTTGGGGACAGGGGTGAAGGATGGCTACACCTTC; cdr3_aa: CASSLGTGVKDGYTF
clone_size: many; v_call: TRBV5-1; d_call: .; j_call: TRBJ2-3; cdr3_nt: TGCGCCAGCAGCTTGGGGACTCTCACAGATACGCAGTATTTT; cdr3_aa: CASSLGTLTDTQYF
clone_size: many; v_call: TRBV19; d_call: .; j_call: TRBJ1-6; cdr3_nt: TGTGCCAGTACCGACTACGGGACGGAGAATTCACCCCTCCACTTT; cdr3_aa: CASTDYGTENSPLHF
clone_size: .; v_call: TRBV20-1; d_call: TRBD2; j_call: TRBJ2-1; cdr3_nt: TGCAGTGCTAGAAATGCGGGGGGCGGAAATGAGCAGTTCTTC; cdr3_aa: CSARNAGGGNEQFF
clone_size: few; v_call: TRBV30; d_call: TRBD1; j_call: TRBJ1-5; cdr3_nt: TGTGCCTGGGCTTTCGGACAGGGAGGCAATCAGCCCCAGCATTTT; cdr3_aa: CAWAFGQGGNQPQHF
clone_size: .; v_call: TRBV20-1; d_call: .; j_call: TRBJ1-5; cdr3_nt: TGCAGTGCTAGAGATTTTAGGAGAGAAAATAGCAATCAGCCCCAGCATTTT; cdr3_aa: CSARDFRRENSNQPQHF
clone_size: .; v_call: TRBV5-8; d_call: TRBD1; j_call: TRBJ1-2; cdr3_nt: TGTGCCAGCAGTTTGGGACAGTTCGTCTATGGCTACACCTTC; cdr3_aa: CASSLGQFVYGYTF
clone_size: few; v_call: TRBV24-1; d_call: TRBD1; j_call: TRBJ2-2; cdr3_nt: TGTGCCACCAGTGATAGGACAGGGGGCAGAAGCGGGGAGCTGTTTTTT; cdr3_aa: CATSDRTGGRSGELFF
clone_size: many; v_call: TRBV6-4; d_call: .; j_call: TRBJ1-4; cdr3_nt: TGTGCCAGCAGTGACGGGTGGGGCCCGACTAATGAAAAACTGTTTTTT; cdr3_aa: CASSDGWGPTNEKLFF
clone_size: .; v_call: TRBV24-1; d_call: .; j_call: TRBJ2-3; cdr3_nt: TGCGCCACCCGGGTGGGGGGCACAGATACGCAGTATTTT; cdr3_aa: CATRVGGTDTQYF
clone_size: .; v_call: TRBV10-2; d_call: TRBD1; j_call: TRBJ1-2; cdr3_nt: TGCGCCAGCAGTGACCAACAGGGGGCCGACTATGGCTACACCTTC; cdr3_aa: CASSDQQGADYGYTF
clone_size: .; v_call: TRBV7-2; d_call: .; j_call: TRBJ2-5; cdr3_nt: TGTGCCAGCAGCTTAGGGGAGGATGCGCCCCAGTACTTC; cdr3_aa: CASSLGEDAPQYF
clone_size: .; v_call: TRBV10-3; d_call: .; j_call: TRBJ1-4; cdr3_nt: TGTGCCACCAGGGGTACCGATGAAAAACTGTTTTTT; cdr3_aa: CATRGTDEKLFF
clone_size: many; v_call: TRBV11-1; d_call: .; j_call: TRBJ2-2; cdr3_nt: TGTGCCAGCAGTTGGGACCGCTCCACCGGGGAGCTGTTTTTT; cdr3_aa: CASSWDRSTGELFF
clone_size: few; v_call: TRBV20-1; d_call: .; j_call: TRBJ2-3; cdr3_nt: TGCAGTGCCCAAGGTCGTAGCACAGATACGCAGTATTTT; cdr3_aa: CSAQGRSTDTQYF
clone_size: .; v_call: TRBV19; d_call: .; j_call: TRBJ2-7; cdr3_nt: TGTGCCAGTAGTATAGACTTACCCTACGAGCAGTACTTC; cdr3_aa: CASSIDLPYEQYF
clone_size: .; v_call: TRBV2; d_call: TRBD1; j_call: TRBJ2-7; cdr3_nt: TGTGCCAGCAGTGAAGAGGGGACAGGGAGATACGAGCAGTACTTC; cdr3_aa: CASSEEGTGRYEQYF
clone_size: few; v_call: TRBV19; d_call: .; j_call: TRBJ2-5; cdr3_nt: TGTGCCAGTAGTACGGAGGGTGGCGAGACCCAGTACTTC; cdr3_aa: CASSTEGGETQYF
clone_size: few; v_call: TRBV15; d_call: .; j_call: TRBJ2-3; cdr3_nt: TGTGCCACCAGCAGCCTGGGTTTCCCAGATACGCAGTATTTT; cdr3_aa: CATSSLGFPDTQYF
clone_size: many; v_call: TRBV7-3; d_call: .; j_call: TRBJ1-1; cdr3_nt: TGTGCCAGCAGCTTGGGTAGGGCGGGGGACACTGAAGCTTTCTTT; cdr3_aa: CASSLGRAGDTEAFF
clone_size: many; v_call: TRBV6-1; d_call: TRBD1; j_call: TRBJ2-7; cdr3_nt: TGTGCCAGTTCCGGGACAGGGTTCTACGAGCAGTACTTC; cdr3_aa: CASSGTGFYEQYF
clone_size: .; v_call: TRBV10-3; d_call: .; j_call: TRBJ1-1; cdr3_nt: TGTGCCATCAGTGAGAGGAACACTGAAGCTTTCTTT; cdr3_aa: CAISERNTEAFF
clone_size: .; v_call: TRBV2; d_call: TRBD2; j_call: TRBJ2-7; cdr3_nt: TGTGCCAGCAGTGCCGGACTAGCGGGGAGCTCCTACGAGCAGTACTTC; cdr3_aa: CASSAGLAGSSYEQYF
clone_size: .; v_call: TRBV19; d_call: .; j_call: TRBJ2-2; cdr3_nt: TGTGCCAGTAGTATGGGGCAGGGGAGCACCGGGGAGCTGTTTTTT; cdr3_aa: CASSMGQGSTGELFF
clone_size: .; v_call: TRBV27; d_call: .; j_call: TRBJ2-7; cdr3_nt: TGTGCCAGCATAGCCTGGACCTATCGCTACGAGCAGTACTTC; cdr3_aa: CASIAWTYRYEQYF
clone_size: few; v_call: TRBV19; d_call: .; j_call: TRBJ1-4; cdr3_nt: TGTGCCAGTAGTAGGACGGCCGCCACTAATGAAAAACTGTTTTTT; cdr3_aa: CASSRTAATNEKLFF
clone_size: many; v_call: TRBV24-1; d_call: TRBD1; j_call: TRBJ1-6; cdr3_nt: TGTGCCACCAGTGAGAAGGGGGCCCCCTATAATTCACCCCTCCACTTT; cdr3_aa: CATSEKGAPYNSPLHF
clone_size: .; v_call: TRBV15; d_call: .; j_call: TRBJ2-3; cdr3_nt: TGTGCCACCAGCAGAGGATCCGAGACCACAGATACGCAGTATTTT; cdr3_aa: CATSRGSETTDTQYF
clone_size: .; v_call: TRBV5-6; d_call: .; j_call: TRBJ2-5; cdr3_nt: TGTGCCAGCAGCTCCGTTCCCGGGGAGCAAGAGACCCAGTACTTC; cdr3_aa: CASSSVPGEQETQYF
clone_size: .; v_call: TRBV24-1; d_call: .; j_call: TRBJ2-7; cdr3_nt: TGTGCCACCAGTGATTCTGGTAAGGACCAGTACGAGCAGTACTTC; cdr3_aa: CATSDSGKDQYEQYF
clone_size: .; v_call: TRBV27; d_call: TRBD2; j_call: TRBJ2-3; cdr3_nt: TGTGCCAGCAGTCGAATAACAGCGGGGGGCACAGATACGCAGTATTTT; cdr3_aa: CASSRITAGGTDTQYF
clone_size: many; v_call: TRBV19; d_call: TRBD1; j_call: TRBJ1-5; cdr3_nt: TGTGCCAGTAGTATTTTGGGGACAGGGAGCAATCAGCCCCAGCATTTT; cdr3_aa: CASSILGTGSNQPQHF
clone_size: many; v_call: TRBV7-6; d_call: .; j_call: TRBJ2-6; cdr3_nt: TGTGCCAGCAGCTCATTAACTGCGAGGTCTTTTGGGGCCAACGTCCTGACTTTC; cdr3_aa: CASSSLTARSFGANVLTF
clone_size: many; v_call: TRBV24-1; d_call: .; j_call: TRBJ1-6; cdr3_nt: TGTGCCACCGGGGGTCTCGGACGGATGGAACCCCCCACCCTCCACTTT; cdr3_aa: CATGGLGRMEPPTLHF
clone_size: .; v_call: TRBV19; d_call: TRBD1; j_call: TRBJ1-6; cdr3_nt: TGTGCCAGTACCTTCGGGACAGGCGGCAATTCACCCCTCCACTTT; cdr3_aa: CASTFGTGGNSPLHF
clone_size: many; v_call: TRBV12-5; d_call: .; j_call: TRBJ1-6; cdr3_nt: TGTGCTAGTGGGCGTCGGGACACTAATTCACCCCTCCACTTT; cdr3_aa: CASGRRDTNSPLHF
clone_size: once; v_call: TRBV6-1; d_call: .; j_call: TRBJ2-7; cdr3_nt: TGTGCCAGCAGTGAACCTCTCTGGCAGGACTCCTACGAGCAGTACTTC; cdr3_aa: CASSEPLWQDSYEQYF
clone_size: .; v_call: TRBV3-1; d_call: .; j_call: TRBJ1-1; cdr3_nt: TGTGCCAGCAGCCAAGATCCAGTTTTTATGGACGCGATCACTGAAGCTTTCTTT; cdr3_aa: CASSQDPVFMDAITEAFF
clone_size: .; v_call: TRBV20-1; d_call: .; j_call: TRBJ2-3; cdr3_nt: TGCAGTGCTCTGGACGTTCGATTTGTAACAGATACGCAGTATTTT; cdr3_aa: CSALDVRFVTDTQYF
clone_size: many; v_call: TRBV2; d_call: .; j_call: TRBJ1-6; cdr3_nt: TGTGCCAGCAGTGGAGAATCGGTGAATTCACCCCTCCACTTT; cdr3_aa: CASSGESVNSPLHF